This TCR beta chain originates from a study of T cell clones after liver transplantation (dated by TCRdb to between 2019 and 2020). Looking at the study overall: Samples were obtained from ITN030ST, a randomized trial in which withdrawal of immunosuppression was attempted within 2 years of liver transplantation. Donor-reactive T cell clones were identified using TCRbeta sequencing after a pre-transplant mixed lymphocyte reaction and were then followed in post-transplant blood. Third party-reactive TCRbeta sequences were also identified from pre-transplant MLRs to serve as an antigen-independent comparator for donor-reactive sequences. Subjects received no induction therapy and standard immunosuppression until randomization at 12-24 months post-transplant. Three of the eight recipients were HCV-positive; the others were transplanted for non-autoimmune, non-viral indications. Tolerance was defined as complete withdrawal of immunosuppression for at least one year without a rise in liver enzymes beyond twice the upper limit of normal. A cohort of 8 liver transplant recipients was studied, of whom 3 were classified as tolerant and 5 as non-tolerant.

High-throughput TCRbeta CDR3 sequencing of frozen genomic DNA was performed by immunoSEQ, including PCR amplification, mapping, bias correction and internal controls. In the source study's methods: Productive rearrangements were retained, and unique TCRbeta sequences were defined by the CDR3 nucleotide sequence together with the V and J gene. Donor-reactive sequences required at least 5-fold expansion in CFSE-low cells versus unstimulated pre-transplant cells and at least 0.01% frequency. Minimum frequency thresholds were set for each subject on the basis of the unstimulated sample with the lowest template count, so that a detection power of at least 90% was ensured. Repertoire turnover was measured by Jensen-Shannon divergence between the top 1000 TCRbeta sequences post- and pre-transplant. Changes in detection of donor-reactive sequences were tested with two-sided Fisher's exact tests. Entries here come from immuneACCESS through TCRdb and include only in-frame sequences with V and J called. Some clones fail to appear in such tables; in the studies checked, an unresolved V gene covers under half of the shortfall, and the cause of the remainder is unknown. D and trimming come from the DNA, and the V and J calls and clone size come from that table. The sample includes thousands of clones, with around a third observed a single time. The top ten constitute roughly 20% of the sample.

In the case of this clone: Its recognized antigen is unknown. Base qualities were left out, and no much larger clone turns up one base away.

On the study overall, not on this receptor specifically: Low numbers of available donor cells limited the measurable donor-reactive repertoire in two subjects. Circulating donor-reactive CD4 TCRbeta sequences fell significantly post-transplant in 5 of 8 subjects, irrespective of tolerance or HCV status. The conclusions were preliminary, being limited by small, heterogeneous patient numbers and by non-standardized post-transplant time points. A greater decline was seen for donor-reactive sequences than for third party-reactive sequences, suggesting partial antigen-specific deletion unrelated to withdrawal success. Because no allograft tissue specimens were available, donor-reactive T cells may have migrated into the graft instead of being deleted. Once repertoire turnover was taken into account, donor-reactive detection showed a significant reduction for CD4 in 7 of 8 subjects and for CD8 in 8 of 8.

Its CDR3 holds 14 amino acids, cysteine through phenylalanine. The kept DNA is CDR3 alone, 42 bases in frame from the first base. V and J lose 1 base and 0 bases, and a span of 7 bases separates them. From a lookup of the germline V gene, CDR1 and CDR2 are SGHAT and FQNNGV. Proliferating CFSE-low cells from the MLR were sequenced to define alloreactive TCRbeta sequences. In CFSE-MLRs, pre-transplant recipient cells were stimulated with donor PBMCs, splenocytes or lymph node cells, or with third-party PBMCs. Randomization to immunosuppression withdrawal applied to every one of the 8 studied subjects. The Qiagen DNeasy Blood and Tissue Kit was used for genomic DNA isolation.

The chain employs TRBV11-2 and TRBJ2-7; the D gene is not confidently resolved. The clonotype comes from a human patient who received a liver transplant. It is possible that, after a transplant, some T cells come from the graft donor. The sequencing sample was made of CD8+ T cells from cultured PBMCs. The DNA sequence is given as TGTGCCAGCAGCTTAGGGGGTCCCTCCTACGAGCAGTACTTC. Its translation is CASSLGGPSYEQYF.